This T cell receptor (beta chain) was captured by sequencing in a study of cytomegalovirus exposure and HLA in healthy donors. This CDR3 is 14 amino acids long. V lost 1 base and J 2 bases, leaving 8 bases between the germline ends. Germline V gives CDR1 LGHNA, CDR2 YNFKEQ. The PCR contained 60 Vbeta and 13 Jbeta primers. Using immunoSEQ multiplex PCR, the repertoire was profiled, and TCRdb retains in-frame clones only, with some absent. This sample has approximately 120,000 clones, with around 80% found just once. This clone has a handful of counts. The TCR comes from a man aged 30-40 years in good health and CMV-seronegative. Sequenced input: PBMCs. V gene TRBV4-2 combines with J gene TRBJ1-1; D is ambiguous. The CDR3 DNA sequence: TGTGCCAGCAGCCAAGCGGACTTAAACACTGAAGCTTTCTTT. Translated, it gives CASSQADLNTEAFF.